This T cell receptor beta chain was profiled in a study of blood T cell repertoires in COVID-19. Study overall: T cells, B-cell-depleted T cells, or PBMCs provided the cDNA or gDNA that served as material.

All enrollees were roughly 18 to 95 years old and from about 25 US areas. The germline V gene encodes CDR1 SGDLS and CDR2 YYNGEE. This CDR3 has 16 amino acids. Trimming at V came to 1 base and at J to 6 bases, leaving 10 bases not matched to a gene. Some clones are missing from TCRdb's copy, which holds only in-frame ones; the method was immunoSEQ multiplex PCR. The top ten clones hold approximately 3% of a sample with about 210,000 clones, roughly 84% of them seen once. The TCR was taken from a woman aged 25 to 39 who had been exposed to COVID-19. Sequenced input: PBMCs or T cells enriched from blood (not recorded which). The chain is built from TRBV9 and TRBJ2-1; 7 nucleotides match TRBD2. CDR3 loop: CASSVTGGNAGNEQFF. The DNA of the CDR3 is TGTGCCAGCAGCGTAACGGGGGGTAATGCGGGCAATGAGCAGTTCTTC.